One T cell receptor beta chain is described in this entry. Its cognate antigen is unknown. Vbeta (60) and Jbeta (13) primers were used in the PCR. This table comes from immunoSEQ multiplex PCR, and its TCRdb copy is limited to in-frame clones, with some not included. The listing contains 200,000 or so clones. V was trimmed by 2 bases and J by 4 bases, leaving 15 bases between them. The CDR3 is 15 residues long. Germline V lookup: CDR1 MDHEN, CDR2 SYDVKM. The data belong to a study of cytomegalovirus exposure and HLA in healthy donors. Study outcomes and limitations: Association of a missense DCLRE1C variant with TCR beta V- and J-gene trimming was reported in a later analysis. Confirmation was obtained in vitro that three CMV-associated chains are specific for CMV antigens.

This sequence joins TRBV28 and TRBJ2-7; D uncertain. This clonotype was obtained from a girl aged 2-10 years in good health and CMV-seropositive. The material sequenced was PBMCs. This CDR3 reads CASSLPQELRYEQYF. The CDR3 DNA sequence: TGTGCCAGCAGTTTACCCCAGGAATTACGATACGAGCAGTACTTC. Combining the CDR3 with reference TRBV28 and TRBJ2-7 gives the whole variable domain DVKVTQSSRYLVKRTGEKVFLECVQDMDHENMFWYRQDPGLGLRLIYFSYDVKMKEKGDIPEGYSVSREKKERFSLILESASTNQTSMYLCASSLPQELRYEQYFGPGTRLTVT.